This TCR beta chain appears in the sequencing data of a study of blood T cell repertoires in COVID-19. The wider study: Sites in the United States, Italy and Spain provided acute and convalescent COVID-19 samples.

How the authors handled the data: Nucleated cell number was recorded as an estimate derived from reference gene primer amplification. The protocol was immunoSEQ multiplex PCR, while the TCRdb copy is restricted to in-frame clones and leaves out a portion. V and J calls and clone size are as listed in that table; D and trimming were resolved from the DNA. Of about 55,000 clones listed, about 88% were seen once; the top ten hold under 8.5%. This CDR3 contains 13 residues. After removal of 4 bases from V and 15 bases from J, the junction contained 12 bases not matched to a gene. Germline CDR1 reads SGHVS; CDR2 reads FQNEAQ.

The chain couples TRBV7-8 to TRBJ2-1; 7 nucleotides agree with TRBD2. The sequence was collected from a man in his 60s with active COVID-19. The sequencing input was peripheral blood. The CDR3, as DNA: TGTGCCAGCAGCTCCCCGGGGGGTCCCCGAAGGTTCTTC. Encoded protein: CASSSPGGPRRFF.